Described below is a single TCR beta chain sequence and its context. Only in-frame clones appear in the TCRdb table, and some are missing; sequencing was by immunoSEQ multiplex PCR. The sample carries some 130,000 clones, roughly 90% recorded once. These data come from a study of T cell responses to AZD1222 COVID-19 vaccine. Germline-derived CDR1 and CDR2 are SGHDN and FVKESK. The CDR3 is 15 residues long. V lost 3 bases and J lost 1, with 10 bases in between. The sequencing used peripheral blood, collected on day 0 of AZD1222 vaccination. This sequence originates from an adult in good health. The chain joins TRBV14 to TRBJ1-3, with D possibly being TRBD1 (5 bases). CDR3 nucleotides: TGTGCCAGCAGCCAGGACTCAGGGTCTGGAAACACCATATATTTT. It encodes CASSQDSGSGNTIYF.